This entry describes one T cell receptor beta chain. The antigen remains unidentified. The protocol was immunoSEQ multiplex PCR, while the TCRdb copy is restricted to in-frame clones and leaves out a portion. The table includes some 2.1 million clones, roughly 93% detected once. This specimen comes from a study of shared clonotypes between healthy human individuals. Findings and limits, study-wide: What naive subsets generally showed was a larger estimated richness than memory subsets showed. The donor pool, a small one, limited the genetic and exposure-history diversity represented.

Positively selected for CCR7, the CD45RO-negative cells used as naive CD8 cells excluded terminally differentiated effector memory CD45RA+ cells. Sequencing was performed on naive CD8+ T cells from PBMCs. The sequence derives from a man between 18 and 35 years old in good health. Some clones in this sample may be carry-over from other donors' samples.

DNA for the CDR3: TGTGCCGTCCGGGTAGGGGAAAACGACGAGCAGTACTTC. Its protein product is CAVRVGENDEQYF. The genes are TRBV10-3 and TRBJ2-7; a possible D gene is TRBD1 (5 bases). The CDR3 totals 13 residues. Between the trimmed V and J ends, which lost 11 bases and 5 bases, there was a span of 19 bases. Germline CDR1 and CDR2: ENHRY and SYGVKD.